A selection of T cell receptor beta chains follows, all from one sample in a study of blood T cell repertoires in COVID-19. Using immunoSEQ multiplex PCR, the repertoire was profiled, and TCRdb retains in-frame clones only, with some absent. The sample consists of some 180,000 clones, about four fifths of them appearing once. Sequenced material: peripheral blood. These receptors were taken from a woman aged 60 to 75 with COVID-19, enrolled during active disease. CDR3s include the opening cysteine and the closing phenylalanine or tryptophan. A D gene is named only where the DNA matches it firmly. Size is stated for part of the rows, as once, few or many counts, or as a class when the clone is expanded.

>TRBJ2-4|TRBV6-5|NA|NA
CASHSGAKNIQYF
TGTGCCAGCCACTCAGGGGCCAAAAACATTCAGTACTTC
>TRBJ2-5|TRBV14|NA|NA
CASNQLRGETQYF
TGTGCCAGCAACCAGCTCCGAGGAGAGACCCAGTACTTC
>TRBJ2-7|TRBV28|NA|NA
CASSRVNPYEQYF
TGTGCCAGCAGTCGGGTCAACCCCTACGAGCAGTACTTC
>TRBJ2-1|TRBV6-1|NA|TRBD2
CASSEFLAAELNEQFF
TGTGCCAGCAGTGAATTCCTAGCGGCAGAACTCAATGAGCAGTTCTTC
>TRBJ2-7|TRBV2|NA|TRBD2
CASTGTLAGFHEQYF
TGTGCCAGCACTGGAACACTAGCGGGATTCCACGAGCAGTACTTC
>TRBJ1-1|TRBV28|NA|NA
CASKQVNTEAFF
TGTGCCAGCAAGCAGGTGAACACTGAAGCTTTCTTT
>TRBJ1-2|TRBV14|NA|NA
CASSQGTTLLHGYTF
TGTGCCAGCAGCCAAGGTACCACATTACTACATGGCTACACCTTC
>TRBJ2-7|TRBV25-1|NA|NA
CASRGPGTSHYEQYF
TGTGCCAGCAGAGGACCCGGGACTTCCCACTACGAGCAGTACTTC
>TRBJ2-5|TRBV19|NA|NA
CASSRRTSGGETQYF
TGTGCCAGTAGTCGGAGGACTTCTGGGGGGGAGACCCAGTACTTC
>TRBJ1-1|TRBV7-3|NA|TRBD1
CASRLDRVNTEAFF
TGTGCCAGCAGATTGGACAGGGTAAACACTGAAGCTTTCTTT
>TRBJ1-1|TRBV11-2|NA|NA
CASSTGRASMNTEAFF
TGTGCCAGCAGCACAGGTAGGGCCAGCATGAACACTGAAGCTTTCTTT
>TRBJ1-2|TRBV2|NA|TRBD1
CASSIIQGEIGGYTF
TGTGCCAGCAGTATCATTCAGGGGGAGATTGGGGGCTACACCTTC
>TRBJ2-1|TRBV19|many|NA
CASKIGGRGHEQFF
TGTGCCAGTAAGATTGGGGGCCGAGGCCATGAGCAGTTCTTC
>TRBJ2-5|TRBV2|once|TRBD1
CASKLGRGQETQYF
TGTGCCAGCAAACTCGGCAGGGGGCAAGAGACCCAGTACTTC
>TRBJ1-2|TRBV5-6|once|TRBD1
CASRYTGARWDGYTF
TGTGCCAGCAGGTACACAGGGGCCCGGTGGGATGGCTACACCTTC
>TRBJ1-6|TRBV7-9|NA|NA
CASNGDSRSPLHF
TGTGCCAGCAACGGGGATTCGCGTTCACCCCTCCACTTT
>TRBJ2-3|TRBV5-8|NA|NA
CASSLRQTVTDTQYF
TGTGCCAGCAGCTTGAGACAGACCGTCACAGATACGCAGTATTTT
>TRBJ2-3|TRBV18|NA|NA
CASSGSLATSTDTQYF
TGTGCCAGCTCAGGGTCCCTAGCGACTAGCACAGATACGCAGTATTTT
>TRBJ2-2|TRBV7-2|NA|NA
CASSLTTNTGELFF
TGTGCCAGCAGCTTAACAACGAACACCGGGGAGCTGTTTTTT
>TRBJ1-4|TRBV28|NA|NA
CASSLPGYEKLFF
TGTGCCAGCAGTCTACCGGGATATGAAAAACTGTTTTTT
>TRBJ2-4|TRBV4-1|once|NA
CASSPTGVEAKNIQYF
TGCGCCAGCAGCCCGACGGGGGTTGAGGCCAAAAACATTCAGTACTTC
>TRBJ2-5|TRBV5-4|NA|NA
CASRAETGSETQYF
TGTGCCAGCAGGGCGGAGACAGGTTCTGAGACCCAGTACTTC
>TRBJ2-7|TRBV20-1|few|NA
CSARRGNEQYF
TGCAGTGCCCGCAGGGGCAACGAGCAGTACTTC
>TRBJ2-7|TRBV6-4|NA|NA
CASSDPEIAEQDQNRYEQYF
TGTGCCAGCAGTGACCCCGAAATAGCGGAACAAGACCAAAACCGCTACGAGCAGTACTTC
>TRBJ2-7|TRBV14|NA|TRBD2
CASSPVGLGLEQYF
TGTGCCAGCAGCCCAGTCGGGTTGGGACTAGAGCAGTACTTC
>TRBJ1-6|TRBV5-1|NA|NA
CASSFSGGLDSPLHF
TGCGCCAGCAGCTTCTCTGGGGGCCTTGATTCACCCCTCCACTTT
>TRBJ2-1|TRBV29-1|NA|NA
CSVDKRSGHEQFF
TGCAGCGTTGACAAGAGAAGCGGGCATGAGCAGTTCTTC
>TRBJ2-3|TRBV5-1|NA|NA
CASSWRDSPSTDTQYF
TGCGCCAGCAGCTGGCGGGACTCACCAAGCACAGATACGCAGTATTTT
>TRBJ1-1|TRBV11-2|NA|TRBD1
CASSSNRGHTEAFF
TGTGCCAGCAGCTCTAACAGGGGGCACACTGAAGCTTTCTTT
>TRBJ1-1|TRBV5-1|NA|NA
CASSPAGRSAEAFF
TGCGCCAGCAGCCCGGCGGGGCGAAGCGCTGAAGCTTTCTTT
>TRBJ2-1|TRBV15|once|NA
CATSRISEQFF
TGTGCCACCAGCAGGATCAGTGAGCAGTTCTTC
>TRBJ1-2|TRBV3-1/TRBV3-2|NA|NA
CASSQVPERGYGYTF
TGTGCCAGCAGCCAAGTCCCCGAGCGGGGCTATGGCTACACCTTC
>TRBJ1-5|TRBV28|NA|TRBD1
CASRQGGSNQPQHF
TGTGCCAGCAGACAGGGGGGTAGCAATCAGCCCCAGCATTTT
>TRBJ2-7|TRBV2|NA|NA
CASSPTETRWEQYF
TGTGCCAGCAGCCCCACGGAGACCCGCTGGGAGCAGTACTTC
>TRBJ1-6|TRBV5-4|NA|NA
CASSLAHPYNSPLHF
TGTGCCAGCAGCTTGGCCCATCCCTATAATTCACCCCTCCACTTT
>TRBJ2-5|TRBV6-5|NA|NA
CASKLAQETQYF
TGTGCCAGCAAACTAGCTCAAGAGACCCAGTACTTC
>TRBJ2-4|TRBV5-6|NA|TRBD1
CASSLEFGRDRGNIQYF
TGTGCCAGCAGCTTGGAGTTTGGTCGGGACAGGGGAAACATTCAGTACTTC
>TRBJ2-2|TRBV6-5|NA|TRBD2
CASRSASGGTGELFF
TGTGCCAGCAGATCAGCTAGCGGAGGCACCGGGGAGCTGTTTTTT
>TRBJ1-3|TRBV13|NA|TRBD1
CASSPGQGGSGNTIYF
TGTGCCAGCAGCCCCGGACAGGGGGGTAGTGGAAACACCATATATTTT
>TRBJ2-5|TRBV6-5|NA|NA
CASSLTLGGSGTQYF
TGTGCCAGCAGTCTTACACTCGGGGGTTCGGGGACCCAGTACTTC
>TRBJ2-5|TRBV19|NA|TRBD1
CASSPPGRTGKETQYF
TGTGCCAGTAGCCCCCCGGGTAGGACAGGGAAAGAGACCCAGTACTTC